Below, one T cell receptor beta chain is given with its context. This clonotype has ten or more counts. Its antigen is unknown. No per-base quality is available; no much larger clone lies one base away. This sample was included in a study of blood T cells in healthy people across ages (dated by TCRdb to between 2014 and 2016). About the investigation overall: In model experiments, template switching captured roughly one uniquely barcoded TCR beta cDNA molecule for every two T cells. Using deep sequencing normalized with unique cDNA molecular identifiers, the study measured how TCR beta repertoire diversity changes with age. Donors were grouped into four age groups: young (average 16 years), middle-aged (roughly 40), aged (approximately 58) and long-lived (around 80). To avoid experimental bias, donors of different ages were distributed randomly across sequencing lanes. For two donors (one aged 18 to 30 and one aged 80 or older), the study analyzed two additional independent replicas of 1 million unique cDNA reads from the same blood draw. Findings and caveats that apply to the study as a whole: A strong correlation was found between observed TCR beta diversity and the percentage of naive T cells measured by flow cytometry. Estimates of total diversity based on one million sequenced T cells were regarded as lower bounds and as underestimates. Observed TCR beta diversity per million T cells fell roughly linearly with age, and a significant reduction was already apparent by age roughly 40. Bulk unsorted PBMC profiling prevented conclusive comparison of naive and antigen-experienced compartments. Compared with the aged group, more naive CD4+ T cells, fewer expanded clones and increased TCR diversity were shown by the long-lived group, suggesting age selection. The CMV infection status of donors was not known, potentially confounding age-related changes in expanded clonotypes.

The protocol used for the library was 5' RACE. Data came from an Illumina HiSeq 2500. The second PCR ran for roughly 7 to 12 cycles and used a J-beta primer mix along with a sample-barcoded 5' primer. A unique molecular identifier was introduced onto each TCR beta cDNA molecule by a template-switch 5' adaptor carrying 12 random nucleotides. Each sample yielded at least 2.5 million CDR3-containing paired-end reads. First-strand cDNA synthesis was performed from all RNA using the Mint cDNA synthesis kit, with priming by a TRBC-specific oligonucleotide. Following uracil-DNA glycosylase treatment, all cDNA underwent a first 18-cycle PCR with the universal primers M1SS and BC2_uni_R. Concerning the study's data processing: For normalization, 1 million high-quality reads, each with a distinct molecular identifier, were randomly selected from each sample. Reads with shared molecular identifiers were discarded instead of being binned into consensus sequences. MiTCR, with a Q25 quality threshold and the strictest error-elimination algorithm, was used for CDR3 identification, clonotype clustering and error correction. A nonparametric unseen species model using Euler transformation provided a lower-bound estimate of total TCR beta diversity. Using fastp at Q25 and MiXCR, TCRdb reprocessed the public reads and kept productive beta chains. Identical CDR3 protein sequences are pooled into one entry, listed with their most common genes and DNA. The V and J calls, along with clone size, are taken from TCRdb and not from the paper's own processing. The sample table shows over 600,000 distinct CDR3 sequences, and roughly 21% are seen once. Roughly 3.9% of the sample comes from the top ten.

The CDR3 holds 13 amino acids from the cysteine to the phenylalanine. Here the CDR3 DNA is all that survives: 39 bases in frame from base 1. CDR1 DFQATT and CDR2 SNEGSKA are derived from the germline V gene (reference sequence). Deletion took 6 bases off V and 5 bases off J, with a span of 16 bases between the germline ends. Donors were around 37 systemically healthy Caucasian individuals from Russia aged roughly 6 to 100 years. Each donor gave about 10 milliliters of peripheral blood, drawn into EDTA-treated Vacutainer tubes. Ficoll-Paque density-gradient centrifugation was used to isolate PBMCs, with at least 7 million obtained per sample. Trizol reagent was used to extract total RNA from PBMCs, with at least 6 micrograms per sample. For every donor, an aliquot of PBMCs went through flow cytometry to measure the percentages of naive CD45RAhigh/CD27high T cells.

The specimen was blood. The chain links TRBV20-1 with TRBJ1-2; the D segment cannot be called with confidence. The sequence came from a man aged 65 to 79 in good health. Here is the DNA: TGCAGTGCCACTGGCGATTCGGGATATGGCTACACCTTC. This gives the protein CSATGDSGYGYTF.